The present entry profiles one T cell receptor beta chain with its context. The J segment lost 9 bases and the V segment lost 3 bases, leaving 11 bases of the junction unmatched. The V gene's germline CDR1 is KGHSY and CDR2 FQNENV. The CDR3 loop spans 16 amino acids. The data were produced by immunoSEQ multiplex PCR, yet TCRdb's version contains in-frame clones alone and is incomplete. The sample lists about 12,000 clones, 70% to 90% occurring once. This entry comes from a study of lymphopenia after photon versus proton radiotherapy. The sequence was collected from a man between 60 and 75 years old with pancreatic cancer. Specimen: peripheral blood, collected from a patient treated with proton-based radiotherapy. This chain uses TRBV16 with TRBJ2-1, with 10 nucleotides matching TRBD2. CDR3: CASSHWRLAGVCEQFF. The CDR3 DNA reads TGTGCCAGCAGCCACTGGCGGCTAGCGGGAGTATGTGAGCAGTTCTTC.